Sequencing of this T cell receptor (beta chain) was carried out in a study of cytomegalovirus exposure and HLA in healthy donors (dated 2017 in TCRdb). Turning to the overall study: An earlier analysis of several hundred of the donors reported approximately 290 Gb of sequence data and some 120 million unique TCR beta sequences from about 179 million T cells. An early release covering approximately 600 HLA-typed donors comprised 250 to 350 gigabases of sequencing data and around 80 million unique TCR sequences. Of the 350 to 450 genotyped donors, around 81% fell in the genetic ancestry cluster associated with self-reported Caucasian donors. The study aimed to test whether cataloging public T cell receptors could reveal signatures of past pathogen exposure. The T cell repertoires of around 670 subjects were profiled by immunosequencing and related to cytomegalovirus serostatus. A separate validation cohort of approximately 130 different subjects was used in addition to the 666-subject first cohort. To predict cytomegalovirus infection status, the study brought together high-throughput TCR immunosequencing, statistical association of individual TCRs with disease status, and machine learning. In a later analysis, previously published TCR beta repertoires from several hundred donors were re-analyzed and high-resolution HLA genotyping was added so that TCR occurrence patterns could be studied. Rather than drawing on any new phenotypic data, the later analysis identified candidate immune exposures from TCR beta sequences and the way those sequences occurred across donors. An earlier analysis of fewer than 750 of the donors used high-throughput TCR beta sequencing to judge whether each TCR beta V gene segment behaved as functional or pseudogenic. Donor age, sex, ethnicity and CMV serostatus were collected together with the repertoire data. In a later genetic analysis, genome-wide SNP genotypes for about three fifths of the roughly 670 donors were used, and that subset was treated as a discovery cohort. All discovery cohort repertoires had been generated using a single sequencing platform. HLA typing covered class I and class II loci at four-digit resolution. The number of donors typed differed by locus, with about 629-630 for A, B, C, DRB1 and DQB1, over 500 for DQA1, 600 to 610 for DPA1, and 472 for DPB1. Four or five DR-DQ haplotypes were handled as single units for association and clustering because linkage in the cohort was strong. Among some 400 genotyped donors of the cohort, an average of roughly 240,000 unique TCR beta nucleotide sequences were sequenced per donor, about a sixth of them non-productive. The paper as a whole reports these results and caveats: In a later analysis, HLA-associated TCR beta chains showed more clonal expansion and lower generation probabilities than non-associated chains that were equally common. Most TCR sequences were seen in very few donors, while some public TCRs were found in many individuals. At a false discovery rate of 0.05, a later analysis linked 15,000 to 20,000 TCR beta sequences to specific HLA alleles. The classifier was reported to diagnose cytomegalovirus status with high specificity and sensitivity in both the original and validation cohorts. HLA typing was unavailable for some donors at each locus, so association tests used only the typed subset. For the cohort, immune exposure information was limited to CMV serostatus. Correlated functional status among segregating V segments might reflect linkage disequilibrium, but an unknown experimental factor could not be ruled out. An earlier analysis of some 590 of the donors showed that most TCR beta V segments appeared in productive rearrangements either about 90% or about 30% of the time, which broadly matched IMGT annotations. A further reported finding was that TCR beta sequences accurately predicted the HLA-A and HLA-B alleles for most subjects in the first cohort. In this cohort, only TCR beta chains were sequenced, and detectable features were limited by the absence of alpha or paired-chain data. It was suggested by the authors that the approach could potentially be generalized to other disease states and immunological phenotypes. Three of the identified cytomegalovirus-associated TCR beta chains were confirmed in vitro to be specific for cytomegalovirus antigens. Because the 87-base-pair reads could not distinguish some IMGT-functional V segments, including TRBV6-2 and TRBV6-3, those segments were excluded. The study gave a list of more than 150 TCR beta chains associated with cytomegalovirus. Sequencing depth was assumed to be roughly uniform across donors in the presence/absence analyses, though that assumption may not hold. Seventeen rarely observed V segments, including chromosome 9 orphons, were excluded from the earlier analysis of almost 600 of the donors because counts were too low. According to a later analysis, TCR association rates differed among HLA loci, with DRB1 alleles showing the most associated TCRs and HLA-C alleles showing the fewest. A later analysis found that most CMV-associated TCR beta chains appeared HLA-restricted, with HLA associations seemingly driven largely by CMV exposure. An association between a missense DCLRE1C variant and V-gene and J-gene trimming of TCR beta chains was found in a later genetic analysis and replicated in an independent cohort. In a later analysis, several top co-occurrence clusters were reported to appear linked to parvovirus B19, influenza, CMV and Epstein-Barr virus. When HLA alleles, especially DR and DQ, strongly co-occurred, attributing TCR associations to individual alleles was difficult. A group of highly shared sequence variants was considered likely to be a technical artifact of the sequencing pipeline. According to a later genetic analysis, donors in an Asian-associated ancestry cluster had fewer N-insertions in productive TCRs than the roughly 670-donor mean.

The CDR3 holds 14 amino acids from the cysteine to the phenylalanine. Left in the record is the CDR3 DNA by itself, 42 bases read in frame from the first base. The germline V gene yields KGHSH for CDR1 and LQKENI for CDR2. V and J lose 6 bases and 3 bases, and a span of 12 bases separates them. In total, 500 to 700 healthy bone marrow donors made up the cohort. At the time of sampling, all cohort members were nominally healthy, though unrecorded immune exposures were likely present. The donor tested CMV seropositive and was one of the 289 seropositive cohort members. A peripheral blood sample was provided by each donor, and peripheral blood mononuclear cells were used for TCR beta sequencing. Genomic DNA was extracted from the blood cell samples with the Qiagen DNeasy Blood Extraction Kit. A note on this clone: The specificity of this receptor is unknown. It has no much larger one-base neighbor in the sample; base qualities were not kept.

Receptor libraries were prepared by the immunoSEQ multiplex PCR assay. The multiplex PCR relied on a mix of 60 forward primers for TCR Vbeta segments and 13 reverse primers for TCR Jbeta segments. The CDR3 region of rearranged TCR beta genes was amplified from genomic DNA by a multiplex PCR assay. The Illumina HiSeq System was used to sequence the amplified TCR beta libraries as 87-base-pair reads. The study's processing was this. In a later analysis, tens of millions of unique TCR beta chains were counted across the roughly 670 repertoires, and roughly 9.9 million of these chains were shared by at least two donors. A nearest-neighbor algorithm error-corrected the raw reads and collapsed the reads into unique sequences, merging closely related sequences to remove PCR and sequencing errors. V, D and J gene segments were assigned by aligning CDR3 sequences to IMGT reference sequences. For a sequence to be retained, a match of at least six nucleotides to both a V gene segment and a J gene segment was required. Rearrangements were called productive when the CDR3 lacked stop codons and stayed in frame with V and J; all others were non-productive. Following IMGT convention, CDR3 was defined as the stretch from the second conserved V-encoded cysteine to the conserved J-encoded phenylalanine. The earlier analysis of about 570 of the donors excluded any sequence lacking an unambiguous match to a single V gene segment. An earlier analysis of fewer than 750 of the donors classified V segments as functional when productive rearrangements were above 56.7% and as segregating when the standard deviation between donors was above 5%. A statistical classification framework was developed to diagnose cytomegalovirus status using the catalog of TCR beta chain sequences. In a later analysis, TCR nucleotide sequences were compared against IMGT/GENE-DB human TR gene sequences so that V and J genes could be assigned. The TCRdist pipeline was used in a later analysis to assign CDR3 sequences and most-parsimonious VDJ recombination scenarios. In a later analysis, each TCR beta chain was defined by its CDR3 amino acid sequence together with its V-gene family, and reads without a unique V-gene family were excluded. A later analysis removed roughly 590 highly shared, low-generation-probability nucleotide sequences to deal with suspected cross-contamination and a sequencing artifact. In a later analysis, a clonal expansion index was calculated for each public chain from normalized within-repertoire ranks of inferred template counts. Generation probabilities in a later analysis came from a VDJ recombination model fitted to out-of-frame rearrangements, and those results were checked against IGoR. In a later analysis, hypergeometric tests were used to score TCR-TCR, TCR-HLA and TCR-CMV co-occurrence, with a repertoire-size bias correction applied to TCR pairs. A later analysis estimated false discovery rates by permuting HLA or CMV assignments 20 times. In a later analysis, co-occurring TCRs were grouped using DBSCAN, and TCRdist sequence similarity was added for clustering within HLA-allele-positive subsets. For co-occurrence clustering, repertoires with fewer than 30,000 or more than 120,000 public chains were excluded, along with roughly 5 repertoires with anomalous nucleotide sharing. In TCRdb, the immuneACCESS table is reduced to in-frame sequences with V and J assigned. These tables do not hold every clone; where another copy was compared, an unresolved V gene accounts for under half, and the others remain unexplained. V and J calls and clone size are as listed in that table; D and trimming were resolved from the DNA. Recorded for this sample are some 140,000 clones; 80% of them occurred a single time. The ten most abundant clones make up about 13% of the sample.

The rearranged segments are TRBV18 and TRBJ2-1, with TRBD2 perhaps the D gene, on 6 matching bases. The sequencing sample was made of PBMCs. The TCR originated in a man aged 25 to 45 in good health and CMV-seropositive. Read as DNA, the sequence is TGTGCCAGCTCCGAGGAGGGTGTCTACAATGAGCAGTTCTTC. Its protein is CASSEEGVYNEQFF.